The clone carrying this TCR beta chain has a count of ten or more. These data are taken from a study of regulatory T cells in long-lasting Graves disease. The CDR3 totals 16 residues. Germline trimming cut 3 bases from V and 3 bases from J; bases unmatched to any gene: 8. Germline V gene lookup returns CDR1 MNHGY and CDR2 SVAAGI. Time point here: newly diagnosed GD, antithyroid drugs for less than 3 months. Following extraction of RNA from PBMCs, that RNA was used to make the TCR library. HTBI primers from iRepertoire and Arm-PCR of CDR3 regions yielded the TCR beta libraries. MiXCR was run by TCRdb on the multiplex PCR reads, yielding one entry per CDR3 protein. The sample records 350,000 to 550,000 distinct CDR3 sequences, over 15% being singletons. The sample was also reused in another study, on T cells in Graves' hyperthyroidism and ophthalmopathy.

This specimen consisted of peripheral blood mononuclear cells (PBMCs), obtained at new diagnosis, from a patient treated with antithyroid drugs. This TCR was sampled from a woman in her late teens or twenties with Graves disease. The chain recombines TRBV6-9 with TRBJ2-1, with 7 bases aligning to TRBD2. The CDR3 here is CASSYSGGSVYNEQFF. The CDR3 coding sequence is TGTGCCAGCAGTTACTCTGGCGGGAGTGTCTACAATGAGCAGTTCTTC.